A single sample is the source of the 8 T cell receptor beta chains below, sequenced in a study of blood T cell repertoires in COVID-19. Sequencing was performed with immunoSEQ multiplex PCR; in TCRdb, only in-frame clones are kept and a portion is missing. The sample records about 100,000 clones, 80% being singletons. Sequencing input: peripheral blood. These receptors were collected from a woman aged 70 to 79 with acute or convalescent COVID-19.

CDR3 sequence reads: CASSRGPYGYTF. The CDR3 nucleotides read TGTGCCAGCAGTCGGGGTCCCTATGGCTACACCTTC. The J gene is TRBJ1-2, the V gene TRBV28; D is ambiguous. The germline V gene has CDR1 MDHEN and CDR2 SYDVKM. Trimming cost V 5 bases and J 4 bases, with 8 bases left between them. The CDR3 is 12 amino acids.

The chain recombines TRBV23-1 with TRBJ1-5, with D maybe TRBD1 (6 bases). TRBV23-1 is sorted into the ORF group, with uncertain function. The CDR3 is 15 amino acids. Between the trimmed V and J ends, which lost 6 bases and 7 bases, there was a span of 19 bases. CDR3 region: CASSARGVLRQPQHF. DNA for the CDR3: TGCGCCAGCAGCGCCAGGGGAGTCCTTCGGCAGCCCCAGCATTTT.

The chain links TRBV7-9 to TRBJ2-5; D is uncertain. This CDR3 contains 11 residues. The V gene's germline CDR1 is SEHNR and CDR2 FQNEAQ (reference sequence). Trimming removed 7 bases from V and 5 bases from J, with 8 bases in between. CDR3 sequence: CASTSQETQYF. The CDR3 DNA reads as TGTGCCAGCACTTCACAGGAGACCCAGTACTTC. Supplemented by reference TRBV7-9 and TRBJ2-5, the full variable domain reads DTGVSQNPRHKITKRGQNVTFRCDPISEHNRLYWYRQTLGQGPEFLTYFQNEAQLEKSRLLSDRFSAERPKGSFSTLEIQRTEQGDSAMYLCASTSQETQYFGPGTRLLVL.

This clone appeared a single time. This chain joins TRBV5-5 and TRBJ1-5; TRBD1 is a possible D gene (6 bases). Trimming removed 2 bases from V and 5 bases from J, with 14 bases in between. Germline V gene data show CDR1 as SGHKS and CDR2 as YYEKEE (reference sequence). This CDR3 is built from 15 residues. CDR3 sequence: CASSLTDRRDQPQHF. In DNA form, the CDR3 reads TGTGCCAGCAGCTTAACGGACAGAAGAGATCAGCCCCAGCATTTT.

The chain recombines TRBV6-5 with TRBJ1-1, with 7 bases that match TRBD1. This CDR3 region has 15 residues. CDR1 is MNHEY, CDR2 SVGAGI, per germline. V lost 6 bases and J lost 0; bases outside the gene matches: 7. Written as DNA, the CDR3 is TGTGCCAGCAGGCCGGGACAGTACATGAACACTGAAGCTTTCTTT. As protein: CASRPGQYMNTEAFF.

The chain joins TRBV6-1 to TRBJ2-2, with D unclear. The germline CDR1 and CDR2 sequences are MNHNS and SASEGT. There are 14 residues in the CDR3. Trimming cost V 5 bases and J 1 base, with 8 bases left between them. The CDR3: CASSFSVNTGELFF. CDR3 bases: TGTGCCAGCAGTTTCAGCGTGAACACCGGGGAGCTGTTTTTT.

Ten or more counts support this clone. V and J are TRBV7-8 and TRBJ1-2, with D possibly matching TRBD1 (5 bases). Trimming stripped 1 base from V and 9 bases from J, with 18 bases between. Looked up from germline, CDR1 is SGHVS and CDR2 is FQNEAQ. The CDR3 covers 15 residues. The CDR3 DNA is TGTGCCAGCAGCTTAGAAAGGGGATCGCTCCAAAGCTACACCTTC. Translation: CASSLERGSLQSYTF.

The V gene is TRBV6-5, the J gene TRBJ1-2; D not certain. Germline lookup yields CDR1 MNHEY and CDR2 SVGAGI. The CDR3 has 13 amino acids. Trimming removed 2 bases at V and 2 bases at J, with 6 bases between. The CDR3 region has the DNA TGTGCCAGCAGTTACGACACAAACTATGGCTACACCTTC. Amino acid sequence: CASSYDTNYGYTF.